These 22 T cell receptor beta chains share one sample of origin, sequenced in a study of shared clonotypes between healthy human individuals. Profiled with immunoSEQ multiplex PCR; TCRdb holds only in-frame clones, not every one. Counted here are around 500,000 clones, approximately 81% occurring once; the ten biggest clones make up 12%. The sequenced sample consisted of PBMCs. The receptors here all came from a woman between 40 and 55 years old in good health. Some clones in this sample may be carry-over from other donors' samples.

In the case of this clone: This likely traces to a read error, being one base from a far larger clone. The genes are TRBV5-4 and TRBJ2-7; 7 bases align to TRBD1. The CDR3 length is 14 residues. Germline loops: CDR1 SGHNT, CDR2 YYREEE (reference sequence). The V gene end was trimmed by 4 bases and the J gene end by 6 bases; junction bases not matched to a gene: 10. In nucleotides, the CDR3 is TGTGCCAGCAGCCCAGACAGGGTGGTCGGCGAGCAGTACTTC. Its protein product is CASSPDRVVGEQYF.

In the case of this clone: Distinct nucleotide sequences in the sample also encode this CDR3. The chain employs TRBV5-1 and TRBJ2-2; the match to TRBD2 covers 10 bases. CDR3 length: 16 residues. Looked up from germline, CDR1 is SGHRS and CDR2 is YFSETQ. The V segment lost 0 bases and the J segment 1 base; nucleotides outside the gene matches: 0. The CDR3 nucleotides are TGCGCCAGCAGCTTGGGACTAGCGGGGAACACCGGGGAGCTGTTTTTT. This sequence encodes CASSLGLAGNTGELFF.

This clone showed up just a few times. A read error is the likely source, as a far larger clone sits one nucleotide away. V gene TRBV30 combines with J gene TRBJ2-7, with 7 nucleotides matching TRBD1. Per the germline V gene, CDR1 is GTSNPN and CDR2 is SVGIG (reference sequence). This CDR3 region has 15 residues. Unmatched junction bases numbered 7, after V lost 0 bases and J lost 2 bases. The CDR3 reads CAWSVQGLEPYEQYF. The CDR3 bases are TGTGCCTGGAGTGTACAGGGGCTAGAACCCTACGAGCAGTACTTC. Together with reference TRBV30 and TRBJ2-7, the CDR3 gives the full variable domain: SQTIHQWPATLVQPVGSPLSLECTVEGTSNPNLYWYRQAAGRGLQLLFYSVGIGQISSEVPQNLSASRPQDRQFILSSKKLLLSDSGFYLCAWSVQGLEPYEQYFGPGTRLTVT.

The CDR3, as DNA: TGTGCCAGCAGTTTAGGACTAGCGGGAGAGTACGAGCAGTACTTC. Translated: CASSLGLAGEYEQYF. The V gene is TRBV27, the J gene TRBJ2-7; 13 bases line up with TRBD2. From germline, CDR1 is MNHEY and CDR2 SMNVEV (reference sequence). The CDR3 is 15 amino acids. V shed 2 bases, J shed 4 bases, and the junction held 2 bases outside the gene matches.

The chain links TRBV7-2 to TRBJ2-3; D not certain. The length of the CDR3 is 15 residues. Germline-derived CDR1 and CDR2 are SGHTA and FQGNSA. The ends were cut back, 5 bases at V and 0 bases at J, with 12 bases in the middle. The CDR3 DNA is TGTGCCAGCAGCCTTACAACTACTAGCACAGATACGCAGTATTTT. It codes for CASSLTTTSTDTQYF.

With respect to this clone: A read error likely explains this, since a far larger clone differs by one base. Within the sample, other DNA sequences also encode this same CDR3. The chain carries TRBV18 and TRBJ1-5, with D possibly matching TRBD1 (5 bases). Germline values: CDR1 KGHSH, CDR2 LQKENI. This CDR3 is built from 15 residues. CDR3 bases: TGTGCTAGCTCACCATCGGCAGGGTACAATCAGCCCCAGCATTTT. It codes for CASSPSAGYNQPQHF.

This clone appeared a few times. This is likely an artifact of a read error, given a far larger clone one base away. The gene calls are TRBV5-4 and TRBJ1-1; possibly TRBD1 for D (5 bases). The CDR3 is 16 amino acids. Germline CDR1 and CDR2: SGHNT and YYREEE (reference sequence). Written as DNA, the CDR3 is TGTGCCTGCAGCTTGGCCCCGGGGGAGAAGGGCACTGAAGCTTTCTTT. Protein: CACSLAPGEKGTEAFF.

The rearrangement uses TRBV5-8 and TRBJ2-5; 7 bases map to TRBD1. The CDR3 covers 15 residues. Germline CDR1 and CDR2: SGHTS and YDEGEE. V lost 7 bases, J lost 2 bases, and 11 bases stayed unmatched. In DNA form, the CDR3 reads TGTGCCAGCCCCCGCCAAGGGACAGCACAAGAGACCCAGTACTTC. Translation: CASPRQGTAQETQYF.

The CDR3 loop is CASSIDFVNTEAFF. DNA of the CDR3: TGTGCCAGTAGTATAGATTTCGTGAACACTGAAGCTTTCTTT. The chain couples TRBV19 to TRBJ1-1; D unresolved. This CDR3 region has 14 residues. CDR1 and CDR2 (germline): LNHDA, SQIVND (reference sequence). Trimming left V 0 bases short and J 0 bases short, with 5 bases between.

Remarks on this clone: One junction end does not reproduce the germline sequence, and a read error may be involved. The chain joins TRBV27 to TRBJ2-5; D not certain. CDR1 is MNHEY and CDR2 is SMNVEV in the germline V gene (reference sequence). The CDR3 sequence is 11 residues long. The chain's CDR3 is CARRCQGTQYF. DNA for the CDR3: TGTGCCCGGCGCTGTCAAGGGACCCAGTACTTC.

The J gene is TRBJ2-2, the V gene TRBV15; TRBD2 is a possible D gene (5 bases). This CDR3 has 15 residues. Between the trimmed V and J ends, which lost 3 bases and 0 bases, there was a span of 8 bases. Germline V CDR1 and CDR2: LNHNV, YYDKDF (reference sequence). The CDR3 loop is CATSRSGANTGELFF. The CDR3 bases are TGTGCCACCAGCAGGAGCGGAGCGAACACCGGGGAGCTGTTTTTT.

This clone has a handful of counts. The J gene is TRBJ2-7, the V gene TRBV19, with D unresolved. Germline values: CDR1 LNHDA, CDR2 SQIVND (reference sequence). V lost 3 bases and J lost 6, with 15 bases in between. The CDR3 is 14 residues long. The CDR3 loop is CASSMFPQLGEQYF. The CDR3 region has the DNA TGTGCCAGTAGTATGTTCCCACAGTTGGGCGAGCAGTACTTC.

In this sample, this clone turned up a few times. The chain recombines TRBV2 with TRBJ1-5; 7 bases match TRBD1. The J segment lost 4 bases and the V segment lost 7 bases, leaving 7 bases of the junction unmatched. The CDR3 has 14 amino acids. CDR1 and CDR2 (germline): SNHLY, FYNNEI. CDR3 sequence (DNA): TGTGCCAGCAAGATCTTACAGGGGAATCAGCCCCAGCATTTT. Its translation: CASKILQGNQPQHF.

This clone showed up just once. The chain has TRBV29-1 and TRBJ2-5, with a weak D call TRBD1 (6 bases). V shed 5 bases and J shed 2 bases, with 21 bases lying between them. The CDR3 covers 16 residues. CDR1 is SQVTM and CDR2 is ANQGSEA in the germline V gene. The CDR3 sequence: CSVKQGSRGAQETQYF. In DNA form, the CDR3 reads TGCAGCGTTAAACAGGGATCCCGAGGGGCACAAGAGACCCAGTACTTC.

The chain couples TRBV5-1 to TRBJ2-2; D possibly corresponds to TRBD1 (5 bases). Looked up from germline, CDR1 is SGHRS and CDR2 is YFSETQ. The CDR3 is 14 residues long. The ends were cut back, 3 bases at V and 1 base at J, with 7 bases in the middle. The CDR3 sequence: CASSSTGNTGELFF. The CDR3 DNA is TGCGCCAGCAGCTCTACAGGGAACACCGGGGAGCTGTTTTTT.

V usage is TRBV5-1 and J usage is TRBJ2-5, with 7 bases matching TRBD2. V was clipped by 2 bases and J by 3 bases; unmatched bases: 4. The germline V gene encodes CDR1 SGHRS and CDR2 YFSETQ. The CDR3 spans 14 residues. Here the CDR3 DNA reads TGCGCCAGCAGCTTTGGGGCGGGGGAAGAGACCCAGTACTTC. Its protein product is CASSFGAGEETQYF.

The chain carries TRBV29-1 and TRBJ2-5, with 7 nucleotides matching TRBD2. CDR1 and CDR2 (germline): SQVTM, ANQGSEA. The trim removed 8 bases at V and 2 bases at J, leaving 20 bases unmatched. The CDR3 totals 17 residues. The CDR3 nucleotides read TGCAGCATTTGTATATTTGGGGCTAGCGGTCGACAAGAGACCCAGTACTTC. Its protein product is CSICIFGASGRQETQYF.

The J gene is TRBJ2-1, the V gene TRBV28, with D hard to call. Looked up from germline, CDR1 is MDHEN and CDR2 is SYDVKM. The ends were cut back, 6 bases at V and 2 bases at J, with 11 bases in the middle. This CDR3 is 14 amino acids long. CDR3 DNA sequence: TGTGCCAGCAGACGGGCACGAACCTACAATGAGCAGTTCTTC. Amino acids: CASRRARTYNEQFF.

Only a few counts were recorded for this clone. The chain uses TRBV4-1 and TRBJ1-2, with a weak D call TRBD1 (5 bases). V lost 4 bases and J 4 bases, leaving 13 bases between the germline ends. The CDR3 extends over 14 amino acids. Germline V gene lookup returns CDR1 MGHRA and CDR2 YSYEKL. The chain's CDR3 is CASSPDTAIYGYTF. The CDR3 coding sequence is TGCGCCAGCAGCCCGGACACGGCTATCTATGGCTACACCTTC.

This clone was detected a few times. This chain's CDR3 is CASQDRSGNTIYF. Written as DNA, the CDR3 is TGTGCCAGCCAAGACAGATCTGGAAACACCATATATTTT. This chain connects TRBV27 to TRBJ1-3, with D tentatively TRBD1 (5 bases). The CDR3 is made up of 13 amino acids. CDR1 and CDR2 (germline): MNHEY, SMNVEV (reference sequence). V shed 8 bases and J shed 1 base, with 9 bases lying between them.

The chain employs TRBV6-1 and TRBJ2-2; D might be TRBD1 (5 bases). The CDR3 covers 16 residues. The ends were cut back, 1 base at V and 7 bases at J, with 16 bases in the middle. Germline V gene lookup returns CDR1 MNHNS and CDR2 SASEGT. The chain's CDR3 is CASSEGRRERSGELFF. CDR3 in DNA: TGTGCCAGCAGTGAAGGGCGCAGGGAAAGGAGCGGGGAGCTGTTTTTT.

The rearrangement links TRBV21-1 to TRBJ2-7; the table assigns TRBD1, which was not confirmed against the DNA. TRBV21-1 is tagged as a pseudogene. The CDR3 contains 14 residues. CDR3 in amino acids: CASSWDRGHYEQYF. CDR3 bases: TGTGCCAGCAGCTGGGACAGGGGGCACTACGAGCAGTACTTC.